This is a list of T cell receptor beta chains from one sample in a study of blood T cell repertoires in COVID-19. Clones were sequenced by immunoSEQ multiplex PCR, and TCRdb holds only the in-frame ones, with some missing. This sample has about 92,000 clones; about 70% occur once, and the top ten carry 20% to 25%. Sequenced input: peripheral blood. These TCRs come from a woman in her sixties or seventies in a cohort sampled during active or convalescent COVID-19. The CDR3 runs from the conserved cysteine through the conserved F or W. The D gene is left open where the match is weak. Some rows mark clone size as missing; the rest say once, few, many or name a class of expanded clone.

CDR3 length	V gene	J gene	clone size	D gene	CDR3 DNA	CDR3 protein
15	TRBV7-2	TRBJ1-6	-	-	TGTGCCAGCAGCCTAGACCCAGGGTGGAATTCACCCCTCCACTTT	CASSLDPGWNSPLHF
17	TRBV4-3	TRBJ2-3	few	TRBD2	TGCGCCAGCAGCCAAGAGACAGGCGGCGGGGGGAGAGATACGCAGTATTTT	CASSQETGGGGRDTQYF
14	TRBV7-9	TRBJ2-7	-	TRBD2	TGTGCCAGCAGCTTAGGCGTTAGCGGGGGAGAGCAGTACTTC	CASSLGVSGGEQYF
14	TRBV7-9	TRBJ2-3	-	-	TGTGCCAGCAGCGAGCGGACTCGCGTAGATACGCAGTATTTT	CASSERTRVDTQYF
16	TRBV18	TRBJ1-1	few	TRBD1	TGTGCCAGCTCACCAACACAGGGGGGCGTGAACACTGAAGCTTTCTTT	CASSPTQGGVNTEAFF
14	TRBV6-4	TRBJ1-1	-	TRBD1	TGTGCCAGCAGTTCGGACAGGGCTTCCGGTGAAGCTTTCTTT	CASSSDRASGEAFF
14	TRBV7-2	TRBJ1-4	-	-	TGTGCCAGCAGCTTTGGGGGGGCATCTGAAAAACTGTTTTTT	CASSFGGASEKLFF
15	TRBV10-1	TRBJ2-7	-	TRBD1	TGCGCCAGCAGTGAGTCCCGGGACAGGGCCTACGAGCAGTACTTC	CASSESRDRAYEQYF
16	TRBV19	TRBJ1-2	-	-	TGTGCCAGTAGTAACCCACGTTCGGGAGATTACTATGGCTACACCTTC	CASSNPRSGDYYGYTF
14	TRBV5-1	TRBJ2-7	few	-	TGCGCCAGCAGCTATTTTACGGGGTGGAACGAGCAGTACTTC	CASSYFTGWNEQYF
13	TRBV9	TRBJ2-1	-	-	TGTGCCAGCAGCGTCACTGTTTGGGCCGAGCAGTTCTTC	CASSVTVWAEQFF
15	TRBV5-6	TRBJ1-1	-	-	TGTGCCAGCAGCTTGATGGGGGGGCCCGGCACTGAAGCTTTCTTT	CASSLMGGPGTEAFF
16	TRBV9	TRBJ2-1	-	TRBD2	TGTGCCAGCAGCGTACGAACTAGCGGGGGGTTCTATGAGCAGTTCTTC	CASSVRTSGGFYEQFF
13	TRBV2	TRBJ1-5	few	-	TGTGCCAGCAGTGGGACAGTTCGGGTGGCCCAGCATTTT	CASSGTVRVAQHF
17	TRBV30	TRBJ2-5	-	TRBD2	TGTGCCTGGAGCGTGAGCGGGGGGGCGTCCCTTCAAGAGACCCAGTACTTC	CAWSVSGGASLQETQYF
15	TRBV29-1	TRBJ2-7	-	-	TGCAGCGTTGAAGACGGGATACTCGGGCCCTACGAGCAGTACTTC	CSVEDGILGPYEQYF
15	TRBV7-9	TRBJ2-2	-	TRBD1	TGTGCCAGCAGCCCCGGGACAGGGGTATCGGGGGAGCTGTTTTTT	CASSPGTGVSGELFF
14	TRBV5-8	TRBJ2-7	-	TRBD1	TGTGCCAGCAGCGACCGGGACAGGGCCTACGAGCAGTACTTC	CASSDRDRAYEQYF
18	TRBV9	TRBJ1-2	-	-	TGTGCCAGCAGCGTAGATGCTGAGTGGACAGTTGGAGGCTATGGCTACACCTTC	CASSVDAEWTVGGYGYTF
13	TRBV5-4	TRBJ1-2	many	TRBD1	TGTGCCAGCAGCCCCCGCAGGGGGCCTGGCTACACCTTC	CASSPRRGPGYTF
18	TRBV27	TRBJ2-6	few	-	TGTGCCAGCAGTCCCTCGGTAGGGGGTCCCTCTGGGGCCAACGTCCTGACTTTC	CASSPSVGGPSGANVLTF
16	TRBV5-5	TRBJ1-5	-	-	TGTGCCAGCAGCTTGGTTGGGGGGGCCAGCAATCAGCCCCAGCATTTT	CASSLVGGASNQPQHF
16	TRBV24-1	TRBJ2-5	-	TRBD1	TGTGCCACCAGTGATGTCCGGGACAGGGCGCAAGAGACCCAGTACTTC	CATSDVRDRAQETQYF
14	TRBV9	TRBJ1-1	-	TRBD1	TGTGCCAGCAGTCCGGACAGGTTGAACACTGAAGCTTTCTTT	CASSPDRLNTEAFF
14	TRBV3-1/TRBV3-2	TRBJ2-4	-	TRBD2	TGTGCCAGCAGCCAACGGGGGGAAAAAAACATTCAGTACTTC	CASSQRGEKNIQYF
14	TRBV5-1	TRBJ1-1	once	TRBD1	TGCGCCAGCAGCCAACAGGGGGAACGGACTGAAGCTTTCTTT	CASSQQGERTEAFF
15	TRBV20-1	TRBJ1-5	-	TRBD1	TGCAGTGCTAGTCGTAGGCAGGGGGGCAATCAGCCCCAGCATTTT	CSASRRQGGNQPQHF
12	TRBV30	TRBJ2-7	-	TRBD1	TGTGCCTGGGGGGACAGGGAGTACGAGCAGTACTTC	CAWGDREYEQYF
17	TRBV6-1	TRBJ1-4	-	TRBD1	TGTGCCAGCAGTGAAGCAGGGCGGACAGGGCTGGGTGAAAAACTGTTTTTT	CASSEAGRTGLGEKLFF
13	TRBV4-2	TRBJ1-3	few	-	TGTGCCAGCAGCATATTATCGGGGAACACCATATATTTT	CASSILSGNTIYF
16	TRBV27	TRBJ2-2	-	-	TGTGCCAGCAGCCTCCTTGCGGGGGCCCTAAGCGGGGAGCTGTTTTTT	CASSLLAGALSGELFF
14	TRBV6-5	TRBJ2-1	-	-	TGTGCCAGCAGTTACGGGCAGGTCCAGAATGAGCAGTTCTTC	CASSYGQVQNEQFF